Presented here are 5 T cell receptor beta chains from one specimen sequenced in a study of blood T cell repertoires in COVID-19. Here immunoSEQ multiplex PCR was the method, and the copy in TCRdb shows in-frame clones only, minus some. This repertoire shows 340,000 or so clones, roughly 91% found once; its top ten account for 1%. Sequencing was performed on peripheral blood. These receptors came from a man aged 45-60 years with active or convalescent COVID-19.

V is TRBV2 and J is TRBJ2-7, with 10 positions matching TRBD2. V shed 3 bases and J 0 bases; nucleotides not matched to a gene: 2. CDR1 is SNHLY, CDR2 FYNNEI, per germline. The CDR3 extends over 15 amino acids. This chain's CDR3 is CASSDSSGGSYEQYF. In DNA, the CDR3 is TGTGCCAGCAGTGATTCTAGCGGGGGCTCCTACGAGCAGTACTTC.

The CDR3 spells CASSLGQGVSSYEQYF. The DNA for the CDR3 is TGTGCCAGCAGCTTAGGGCAGGGGGTTAGCTCCTACGAGCAGTACTTC. The V gene is TRBV7-9, the J gene TRBJ2-7; TRBD1 aligns across 7 bases. Germline CDR1 reads SEHNR; CDR2 reads FQNEAQ (reference sequence). Germline trimming cut 1 base from V and 0 bases from J; bases unmatched to any gene: 6. CDR3 length equals 16 residues.

J is TRBJ1-4 and V is TRBV28; maybe TRBD1 (5 bases). This CDR3 spans 14 amino acids. Trimming left V 6 bases short and J 4 bases short, with 12 bases between. In germline, CDR1 is MDHEN, CDR2 SYDVKM. The CDR3 DNA follows: TGTGCCAGCAGAGACAGTGCCCTTAATGAAAAACTGTTTTTT. Amino acids: CASRDSALNEKLFF.

This clone has just one count. The rearrangement joins TRBV28 to TRBJ2-6, with 9 bases matching TRBD2. There are 18 residues in the CDR3. Germline CDR1 reads MDHEN; CDR2 reads SYDVKM. The V and J ends lost 7 bases and 0 bases, in that order; junction bases with no gene match: 10. The CDR3 here is CASTQGSSGISGANVLTF. The CDR3 DNA is TGTGCCAGCACTCAGGGCTCTAGCGGGATCTCTGGGGCCAACGTCCTGACTTTC.

The chain uses TRBV18 and TRBJ1-2; 8 nucleotides align to TRBD1. Germline V gene lookup returns CDR1 KGHSH and CDR2 LQKENI. This CDR3 is built from 14 residues. J lost 0 bases, V lost 8 bases, and 5 bases had no gene match. In nucleotides, the CDR3 is TGTGCCAGCCTACAGGGGGAGACTAACTATGGCTACACCTTC. Translating it yields CASLQGETNYGYTF.